Many counts were recorded for the clone carrying this T cell receptor (beta chain). No antigen is known for it. The data originate from a study of neurological immune-mediated disorders. Study-wide points: No expanded-clone CDR3 amino acid sequence recurred across subjects, suggesting private TCR-beta repertoires. The highest TCR clonal expansion occurred in HTLV-1-associated myelopathy; multiple sclerosis fell below healthy controls.

The CDR3 contains 13 residues. Deletions cut 4 bases from V and 3 bases from J, with 11 bases between. Germline V gene sequence: CDR1 DFQATT, CDR2 SNEGSKA (reference sequence). The authors made cDNA by 5'RACE with 10-nucleotide random UMIs. A single record per CDR3 protein comes from TCRdb applying MiXCR to the 5' RACE reads. The table lists fewer than 45,000 distinct CDR3 sequences, around 6% of them singletons, with about 0.54% in the top ten. The sorted libraries were prepared using around 990,000 CD4+ or CD8+ T cells that had themselves been sorted. The clonotype was recovered from a middle-aged woman in good health. The V call is TRBV20-1, the J call TRBJ2-3, with D tentatively TRBD2 (6 bases). Sequencing was done on a sample of CD4+ T cells from blood. CDR3 sequence reads: CSATRDSTDTQYF. CDR3 in DNA: TGCAGTGCTACACGGGACTCAACAGATACGCAGTATTTT.